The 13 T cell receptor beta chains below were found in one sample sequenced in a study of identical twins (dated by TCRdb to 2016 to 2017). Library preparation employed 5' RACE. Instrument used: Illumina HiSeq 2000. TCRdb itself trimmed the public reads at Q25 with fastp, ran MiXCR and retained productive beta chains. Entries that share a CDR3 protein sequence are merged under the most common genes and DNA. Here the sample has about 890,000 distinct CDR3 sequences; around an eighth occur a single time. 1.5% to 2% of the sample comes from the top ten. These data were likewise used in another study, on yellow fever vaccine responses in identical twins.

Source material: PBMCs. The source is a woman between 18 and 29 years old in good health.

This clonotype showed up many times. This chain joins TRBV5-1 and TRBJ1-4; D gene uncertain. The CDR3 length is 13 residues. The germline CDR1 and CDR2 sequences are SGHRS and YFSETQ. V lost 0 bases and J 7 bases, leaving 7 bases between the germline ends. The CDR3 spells CASSLVGGEKLFF. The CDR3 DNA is TGCGCCAGCAGCTTGGTGGGTGGTGAAAAACTGTTTTTT. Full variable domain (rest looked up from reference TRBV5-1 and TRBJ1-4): KAGVTQTPRYLIKTRGQQVTLSCSPISGHRSVSWYQQTPGQGLQFLFEYFSETQRNKGNFPGRFSGRQFSNSRSEMNVSTLELGDSALYLCASSLVGGEKLFFGSGTQLSVL.

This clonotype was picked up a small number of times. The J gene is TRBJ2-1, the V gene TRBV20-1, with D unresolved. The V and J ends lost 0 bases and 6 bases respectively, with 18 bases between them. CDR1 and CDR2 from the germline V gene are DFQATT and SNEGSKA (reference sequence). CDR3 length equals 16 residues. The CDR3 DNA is TGCAGTGCTAGAGATCCGAAAGGGAAGCTACCCAATGAGCAGTTCTTC. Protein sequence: CSARDPKGKLPNEQFF.

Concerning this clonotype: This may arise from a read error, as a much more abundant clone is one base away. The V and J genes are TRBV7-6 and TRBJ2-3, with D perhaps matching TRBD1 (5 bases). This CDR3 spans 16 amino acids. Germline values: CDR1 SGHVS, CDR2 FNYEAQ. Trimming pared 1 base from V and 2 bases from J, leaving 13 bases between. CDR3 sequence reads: CASSLETAPTTDTQYF. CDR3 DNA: TGTGCCAGCAGCTTAGAGACAGCACCGACCACAGATACGCAGTATTTT.

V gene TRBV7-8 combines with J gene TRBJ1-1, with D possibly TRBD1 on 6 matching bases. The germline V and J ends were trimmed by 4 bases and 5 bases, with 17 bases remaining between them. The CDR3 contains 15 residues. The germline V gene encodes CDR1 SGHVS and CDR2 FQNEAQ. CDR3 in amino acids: CASSSFPRGGTEAFF. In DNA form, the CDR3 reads TGTGCCAGCAGCTCCTTCCCCAGGGGTGGAACTGAAGCTTTCTTT.

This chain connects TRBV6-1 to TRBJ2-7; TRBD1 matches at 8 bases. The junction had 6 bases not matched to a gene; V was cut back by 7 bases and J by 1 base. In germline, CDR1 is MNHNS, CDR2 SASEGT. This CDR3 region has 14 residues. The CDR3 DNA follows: TGTGCCAGCACCGACAGGGGCCTTTCCTACGAGCAGTACTTC. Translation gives CASTDRGLSYEQYF.

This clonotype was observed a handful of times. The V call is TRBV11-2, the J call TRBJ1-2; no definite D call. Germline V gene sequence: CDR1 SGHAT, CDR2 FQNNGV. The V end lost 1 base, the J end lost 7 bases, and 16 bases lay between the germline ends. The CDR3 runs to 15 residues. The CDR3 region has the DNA TGTGCCAGCAGCTTAGGTCCCGAGGGAGAAGGTGGCTACACCTTC. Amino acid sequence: CASSLGPEGEGGYTF.

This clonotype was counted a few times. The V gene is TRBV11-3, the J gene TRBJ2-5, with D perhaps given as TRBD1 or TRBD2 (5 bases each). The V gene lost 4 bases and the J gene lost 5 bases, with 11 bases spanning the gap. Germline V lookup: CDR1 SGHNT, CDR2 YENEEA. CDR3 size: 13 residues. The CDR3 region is CASSSGTIETQYF. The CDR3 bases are TGTGCCAGCAGCTCCGGGACGATCGAGACCCAGTACTTC.

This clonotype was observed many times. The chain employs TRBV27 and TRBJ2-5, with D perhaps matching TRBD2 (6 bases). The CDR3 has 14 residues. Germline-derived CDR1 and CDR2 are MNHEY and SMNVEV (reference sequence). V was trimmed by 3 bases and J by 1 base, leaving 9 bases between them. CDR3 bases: TGTGCCAGCAGTTTTCGGGGGACCCAAGAGACCCAGTACTTC. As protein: CASSFRGTQETQYF.

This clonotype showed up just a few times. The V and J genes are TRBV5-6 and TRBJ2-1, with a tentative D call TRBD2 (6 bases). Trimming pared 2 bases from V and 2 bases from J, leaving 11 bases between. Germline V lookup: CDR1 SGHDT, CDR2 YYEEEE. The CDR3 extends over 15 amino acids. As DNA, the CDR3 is TGTGCCAGCAGCTTAGCGGGCAACGCCTACAATGAGCAGTTCTTC. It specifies CASSLAGNAYNEQFF.

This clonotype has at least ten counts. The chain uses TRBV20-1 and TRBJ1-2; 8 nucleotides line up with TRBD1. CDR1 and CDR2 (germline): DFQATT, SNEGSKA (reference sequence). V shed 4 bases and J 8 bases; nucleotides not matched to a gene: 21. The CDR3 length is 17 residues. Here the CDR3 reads CSATPGTGYFNYGGYTF. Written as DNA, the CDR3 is TGCAGTGCTACCCCCGGGACAGGATACTTCAACTATGGAGGCTACACCTTC.

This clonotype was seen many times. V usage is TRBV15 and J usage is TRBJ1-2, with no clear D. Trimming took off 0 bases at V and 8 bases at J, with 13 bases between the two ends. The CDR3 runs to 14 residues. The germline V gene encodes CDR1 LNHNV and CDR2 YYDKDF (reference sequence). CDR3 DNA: TGTGCCACCAGCAGAGACCGCGTAGGGTTCGGCTACACCTTC. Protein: CATSRDRVGFGYTF. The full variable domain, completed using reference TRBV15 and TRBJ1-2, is DAMVIQNPRYQVTQFGKPVTLSCSQTLNHNVMYWYQQKSSQAPKLLFHYYDKDFNNEADTPDNFQSRRPNTSFCFLDIRSPGLGDTAMYLCATSRDRVGFGYTFGSGTRLTVV.

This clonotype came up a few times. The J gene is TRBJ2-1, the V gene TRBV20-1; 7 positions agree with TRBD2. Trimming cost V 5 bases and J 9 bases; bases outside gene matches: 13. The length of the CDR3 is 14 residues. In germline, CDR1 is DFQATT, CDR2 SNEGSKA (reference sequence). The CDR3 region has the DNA TGCAGTGCTCCGAGAAGACTAGCCGAGGCTGAGCAGTTCTTC. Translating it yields CSAPRRLAEAEQFF.

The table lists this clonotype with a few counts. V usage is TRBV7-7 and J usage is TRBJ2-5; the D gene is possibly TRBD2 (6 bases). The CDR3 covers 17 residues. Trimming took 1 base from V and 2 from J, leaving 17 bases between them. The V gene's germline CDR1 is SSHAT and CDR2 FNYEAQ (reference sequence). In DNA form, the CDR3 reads TGTGCCAGCAGCTTAGTTGCCGTGGGGGGAGGTCAAGAGACCCAGTACTTC. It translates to CASSLVAVGGGQETQYF.